This TCR beta chain came from a study of blood T cell repertoires in COVID-19. For the study at large: Collection of acute and convalescent COVID-19 samples took place in the United States, Italy and Spain. Sources were T cells, B-cell-depleted T cells, or PBMCs; the material itself was cDNA or gDNA.

CDR1 is SEHNR, CDR2 FQNEAQ, per germline (reference sequence). CDR3 length: 15 amino acids. V dropped 5 bases and J dropped 2; count of bases not matched to a gene: 3. The method was immunoSEQ multiplex PCR; TCRdb's version includes in-frame clones alone and lacks a portion of them. The sample includes around 55,000 clones, 90% seen only once; the top ten take approximately 6.2%. This receptor was obtained from a man between 40 and 49 years old with acute or convalescent COVID-19. The source material was peripheral blood. This chain uses TRBV7-9 with TRBJ2-6; TRBD1 aligns across 7 bases. DNA for the CDR3: TGTGCCAGCAGCCCCGACAGGGCTGGGGCCAACGTCCTGACTTTC. This codes for CASSPDRAGANVLTF.